This TCR beta chain came from a study of CD8+ T cells in alopecia areata. PBMCs, the starting material, were the source of sorted CD4+ and CD8+ T cells. The sequencing template was cDNA reverse transcribed from extracted RNA. The data were produced by immunoSEQ multiplex PCR, yet TCRdb's version contains in-frame clones alone and is incomplete. The table records around 150,000 clones, around two thirds of them present only once. Turning to this clone: Its antigen remains unknown.

The germline V gene encodes CDR1 LGHNA and CDR2 YNFKEQ. With V trimmed by 4 bases and J by 7 bases, 4 bases remained unmatched. CDR3 length: 13 residues. Study-level points and caveats: The study also sequences resident alphabeta T cells of normal skin in scalp samples. Relative to normal scalp, lesional scalp, especially alopecia totalis/universalis, showed higher clonality.

The chain couples TRBV4-2 to TRBJ1-2; 9 bases map to TRBD1. This clonotype originated in a human donor in good health. Sequencing was carried out using CD8+ T cells sorted from blood. The CDR3 here is CASSLTGGAGYTF. CDR3 in DNA: TGTGCCAGCAGCCTCACAGGGGGCGCTGGCTACACCTTC.